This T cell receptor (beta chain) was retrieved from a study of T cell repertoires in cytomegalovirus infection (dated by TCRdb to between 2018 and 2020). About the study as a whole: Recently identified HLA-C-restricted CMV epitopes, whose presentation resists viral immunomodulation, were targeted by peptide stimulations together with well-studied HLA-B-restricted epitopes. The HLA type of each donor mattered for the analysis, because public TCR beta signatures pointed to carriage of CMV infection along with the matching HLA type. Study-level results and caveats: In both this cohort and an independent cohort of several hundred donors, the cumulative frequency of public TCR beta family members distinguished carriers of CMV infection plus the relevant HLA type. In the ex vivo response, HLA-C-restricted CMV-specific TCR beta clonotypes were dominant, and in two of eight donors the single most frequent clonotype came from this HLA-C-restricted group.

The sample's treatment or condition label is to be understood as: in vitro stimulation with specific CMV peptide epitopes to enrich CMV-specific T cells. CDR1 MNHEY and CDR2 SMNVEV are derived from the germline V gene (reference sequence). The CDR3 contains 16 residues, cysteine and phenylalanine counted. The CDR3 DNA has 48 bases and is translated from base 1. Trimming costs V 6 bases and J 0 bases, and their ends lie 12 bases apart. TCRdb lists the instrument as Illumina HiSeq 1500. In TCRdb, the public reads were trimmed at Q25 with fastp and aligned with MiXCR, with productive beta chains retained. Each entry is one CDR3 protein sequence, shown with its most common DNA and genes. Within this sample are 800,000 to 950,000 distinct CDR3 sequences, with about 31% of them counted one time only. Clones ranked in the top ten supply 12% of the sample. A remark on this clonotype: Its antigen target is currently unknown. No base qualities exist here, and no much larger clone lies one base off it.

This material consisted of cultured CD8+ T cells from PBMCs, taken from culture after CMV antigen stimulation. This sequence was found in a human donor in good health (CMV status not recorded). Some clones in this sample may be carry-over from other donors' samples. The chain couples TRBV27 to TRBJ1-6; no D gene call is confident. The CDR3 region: CASSPIHSSYNSPLHF. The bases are TGTGCCAGCAGCCCAATACATAGCTCCTATAATTCACCCCTCCACTTT.